The 31 T cell receptor beta chains below were found in one sample sequenced in a study of blood T cell repertoires in COVID-19. Method: immunoSEQ multiplex PCR; TCRdb's copy keeps in-frame clones and lacks some. The sample shows approximately 24,000 clones, over 75% of them seen only once. The specimen sequenced was peripheral blood. Receptor source: a man aged 45 to 65 with active COVID-19.

This clone has just one count. The chain employs TRBV4-1 and TRBJ1-4; unclear D gene. The CDR3 covers 13 residues. Per germline, CDR1 MGHRA and CDR2 YSYEKL. V gave up 1 base and J gave up 7 bases, with 7 bases separating them. The CDR3 sequence: CASSQGRGEKLFF. CDR3 coding DNA: TGCGCCAGCAGCCAAGGACGGGGTGAAAAACTGTTTTTT.

This clone was counted a few times. The chain uses TRBV19 and TRBJ2-7; D is possibly TRBD2 (6 bases). V gave up 3 bases and J gave up 2 bases, with 11 bases separating them. The CDR3 runs to 14 residues. Looked up from germline, CDR1 is LNHDA and CDR2 is SQIVND (reference sequence). CDR3 DNA sequence: TGTGCCAGTAGTATCCAGGGAGGCCCCTACGAGCAGTACTTC. Its protein product is CASSIQGGPYEQYF.

The chain couples TRBV19 to TRBJ1-5; 7 bases agree with TRBD1. After removal of 1 base from V and 2 bases from J, the junction contained 8 bases not matched to a gene. The CDR3 has 17 amino acids. Germline-derived CDR1 and CDR2 are LNHDA and SQIVND (reference sequence). The CDR3 coding sequence is TGTGCCAGTAGTATAGCGACAGGGCTGCTTGGCAATCAGCCCCAGCATTTT. This codes for CASSIATGLLGNQPQHF.

This clone showed up just a few times. The chain joins TRBV7-9 to TRBJ2-7, with unresolved D. The CDR3 loop spans 13 amino acids. Trimming took off 2 bases at V and 2 bases at J, with 7 bases between the two ends. Germline V CDR1 and CDR2: SEHNR, FQNEAQ (reference sequence). The CDR3 is CASSLYRAYEQYF. The DNA for the CDR3 is TGTGCCAGCAGCTTATACCGCGCCTACGAGCAGTACTTC.

The chain recombines TRBV10-3 with TRBJ2-4; D is possibly TRBD1 (6 bases). This CDR3 region has 13 residues. Trimming stripped 10 bases from V and 4 bases from J, with 14 bases between. Looked up from germline, CDR1 is ENHRY and CDR2 is SYGVKD. The CDR3 DNA reads TGTGCCACCCGGCAGGGACAAAAAAACATTCAGTACTTC. This gives the protein CATRQGQKNIQYF.

The rearrangement joins TRBV7-2 to TRBJ1-5; 8 bases map to TRBD1. In germline, CDR1 is SGHTA, CDR2 FQGNSA. The junction had 4 bases not matched to a gene; V was cut back by 3 bases and J by 3 bases. The CDR3 is 15 amino acids. The CDR3 sequence: CASSLRQGPNQPQHF. CDR3 nucleotide sequence: TGTGCCAGCAGCTTGAGACAGGGGCCCAATCAGCCCCAGCATTTT.

On this clone: The same CDR3 arises from other DNA sequences in this sample as well. The chain carries TRBV7-2 and TRBJ1-6; 8 bases agree with TRBD1. The J segment lost 10 bases and the V segment lost 5 bases, leaving 10 bases of the junction unmatched. The CDR3 runs to 15 residues. The germline V gene has CDR1 SGHTA and CDR2 FQGNSA. The CDR3 sequence: CASSLGQGRSSPLHF. The CDR3, as DNA: TGTGCCAGCAGCCTCGGACAGGGAAGGAGCTCACCCCTCCACTTT.

Only a few counts were recorded for this clone. This sequence joins TRBV2 and TRBJ1-2; 9 bases fit TRBD1. This CDR3 comprises 15 residues. The trim removed 7 bases at V and 3 bases at J, leaving 9 bases unmatched. Germline V CDR1 and CDR2: SNHLY, FYNNEI. The CDR3 protein is CASTRRGDRDYGYTF. CDR3 DNA sequence: TGTGCCAGCACCCGCCGGGGGGACAGGGACTATGGCTACACCTTC.

V and J are TRBV27 and TRBJ1-2, with D tentatively TRBD1 (5 bases). V was cut by 4 bases and J by 2 bases, with 14 bases left in between. The CDR3 spans 15 residues. Germline V gene sequence: CDR1 MNHEY, CDR2 SMNVEV (reference sequence). CDR3 sequence reads: CASSSPSRGNYGYTF. The CDR3 nucleotides read TGTGCCAGCAGTTCTCCCAGTAGGGGCAACTATGGCTACACCTTC.

The chain carries TRBV6-6 and TRBJ2-7, with TRBD2 identical over 8 bases. The CDR3 is 13 amino acids. Germline-derived CDR1 and CDR2 are MNHNY and SVGAGI (reference sequence). V lost 7 bases, J lost 5 bases, and 7 bases stayed unmatched. CDR3 residues: CASKTAGVDEQYV. DNA of the CDR3: TGTGCCAGCAAGACAGCGGGGGTTGACGAGCAGTACGTC.

The chain is built from TRBV11-3 and TRBJ2-2, with D possibly TRBD1 on 6 matching bases. This CDR3 spans 15 amino acids. The V end was cut by 4 bases, the J end by 2 bases, with 11 bases between. Germline assignment: CDR1 SGHNT and CDR2 YENEEA. DNA for the CDR3: TGTGCCAGCAGCTCGGGGACACTAAACACCGGGGAGCTGTTTTTT. Encoded protein: CASSSGTLNTGELFF. Full variable domain (missing parts from reference TRBV11-3 and TRBJ2-2): EAGVVQSPRYKIIEKKQPVAFWCNPISGHNTLYWYLQNLGQGPELLIRYENEEAVDDSQLPKDRFSAERLKGVDSTLKIQPAELGDSAVYLCASSSGTLNTGELFFGEGSRLTVL.

This rearrangement joins TRBV18 to TRBJ2-7; TRBD2 matches at 8 bases. Unmatched junction bases numbered 8, after V lost 3 bases and J lost 4 bases. Germline V CDR1 and CDR2: KGHSH, LQKENI. This CDR3 spans 15 amino acids. This CDR3 reads CASSPAPGLEYEQYF. For the CDR3, the DNA is TGTGCCAGCTCACCTGCGCCGGGACTAGAGTACGAGCAGTACTTC.

This clone was detected once. The chain recombines TRBV7-2 with TRBJ1-6; D ambiguous. Germline-derived CDR1 and CDR2 are SGHTA and FQGNSA. There are 14 residues in the CDR3. Between the trimmed V and J ends, which lost 4 bases and 3 bases, there was a span of 7 bases. The CDR3 DNA sequence: TGTGCCAGCAGCTCCGGGGTCTATAATTCACCCCTCCACTTT. Its protein product is CASSSGVYNSPLHF.

The V gene is TRBV20-1, the J gene TRBJ1-4, with D maybe TRBD1 (6 bases). Germline V gene data show CDR1 as DFQATT and CDR2 as SNEGSKA (reference sequence). V gave up 3 bases and J gave up 5 bases, with 10 bases separating them. The CDR3 is 13 amino acids. The CDR3 sequence: CSASQGSNEKLFF. CDR3 coding DNA: TGCAGTGCTAGTCAGGGGTCCAATGAAAAACTGTTTTTT.

The V and J genes are TRBV10-3 and TRBJ2-3; D remains ambiguous. The V end was cut by 1 base, the J end by 5 bases, with 4 bases between. This CDR3 is 12 amino acids long. Per germline, CDR1 ENHRY and CDR2 SYGVKD. The CDR3 loop reads CAISEFGDTQYF. The CDR3 region has the DNA TGTGCCATCAGTGAGTTCGGAGATACGCAGTATTTT.

The chain carries TRBV7-9 and TRBJ2-2; 9 bases are shared with TRBD1. CDR3 size: 18 residues. Germline V lookup: CDR1 SEHNR, CDR2 FQNEAQ (reference sequence). The junction had 17 bases not matched to a gene; V was cut back by 5 bases and J by 7 bases. CDR3: CASSRRGRDRVFGGELFF. In DNA form, the CDR3 reads TGTGCCAGCAGCCGCCGAGGGAGGGACAGGGTGTTTGGCGGGGAGCTGTTTTTT.

The chain employs TRBV29-1 and TRBJ1-4; D gene uncertain. There are 13 residues in the CDR3. Germline CDR1 reads SQVTM; CDR2 reads ANQGSEA. V lost 3 bases, J lost 8 bases, and 13 bases lay in between. In DNA form, the CDR3 reads TGCAGCGTTGACTACGGAGGGAGCGAAAAACTGTTTTTT. Translating it yields CSVDYGGSEKLFF. Complete variable domain (other parts from reference TRBV29-1 and TRBJ1-4): SAVISQKPSRDICQRGTSLTIQCQVDSQVTMMFWYRQQPGQSLTLIATANQGSEATYESGFVIDKFPISRPNLTFSTLTVSNMSPEDSSIYLCSVDYGGSEKLFFGSGTQLSVL.

Only one count was recorded for this clone. The V and J genes are TRBV28 and TRBJ1-2, with D possibly matching TRBD1 (5 bases). The CDR3 length is 13 residues. V gave up 8 bases and J gave up 4 bases, with 14 bases separating them. Germline CDR1 MDHEN, CDR2 SYDVKM. CDR3 region: CASARQSFYGYTF. In DNA, the CDR3 is TGTGCCAGCGCAAGACAGTCGTTCTATGGCTACACCTTC.

The V and J genes are TRBV7-2 and TRBJ2-3; D unresolved. This CDR3 has 15 residues. Germline V gene data show CDR1 as SGHTA and CDR2 as FQGNSA. V was clipped by 2 bases and J by 4 bases, with 13 bases between them. CDR3 in DNA: TGTGCCAGCAGCTTATTGGTCGAGATTTCAGATACGCAGTATTTT. Amino acid sequence: CASSLLVEISDTQYF.

The chain links TRBV27 to TRBJ2-7, with 7 positions matching TRBD1. This CDR3 has 13 amino acids. Trimming removed 5 bases from V and 3 bases from J; junction bases left unmatched: 4. The V gene's germline CDR1 is MNHEY and CDR2 SMNVEV (reference sequence). CDR3 coding DNA: TGTGCCAGCAGTCCAGGGACAGACTACGAGCAGTACTTC. Protein sequence: CASSPGTDYEQYF.

This clone was observed once. The chain has TRBV6-5 and TRBJ2-2, with TRBD2 as a possible D gene (5 bases). The CDR3 loop spans 15 amino acids. CDR1 and CDR2 (germline): MNHEY, SVGAGI. V dropped 7 bases and J dropped 4 bases, with 16 bases sitting between them. CDR3 nucleotides: TGTGCCAGCAAGAGCCAGAGGGCGTCCACCGGGGAGCTGTTTTTT. Translating it yields CASKSQRASTGELFF.

This chain links TRBV6-5 with TRBJ1-4, with D unresolved. The CDR3 sequence is 14 residues long. CDR1 and CDR2 from the germline V gene are MNHEY and SVGAGI. The ends were cut back, 4 bases at V and 8 bases at J, with 14 bases in the middle. CDR3 region: CASSFGGSAEKLFF. CDR3 coding DNA: TGTGCCAGCAGTTTTGGAGGGAGTGCGGAAAAACTGTTTTTT.

The rearrangement links TRBV19 to TRBJ1-6; TRBD1 might be the D (5 bases). The CDR3 sequence is 15 residues long. Germline lookup yields CDR1 LNHDA and CDR2 SQIVND (reference sequence). The V and J ends lost 7 bases and 9 bases respectively, with 19 bases between them. Here the CDR3 DNA reads TGTGCCAGTACCTGGCAGGGAAATATCGGTTCACCCCTCCACTTT. It codes for CASTWQGNIGSPLHF.

This rearrangement joins TRBV6-2 or TRBV6-3 to TRBJ2-1; 12 nucleotides agree with TRBD2. V lost 2 bases, J lost 5 bases, and 13 bases stayed unmatched. The CDR3 extends over 19 amino acids. CDR1 MNHEY and CDR2 SVGEGT come from the germline V gene. The CDR3 nucleotides read TGTGCCAGCAGTTACCGGACTAGCGGGGTGTTGTCGCCTAACAATGAGCAGTTCTTC. This gives the protein CASSYRTSGVLSPNNEQFF.

The chain recombines TRBV6-4 with TRBJ1-1, with 11 bases fitting TRBD1. The CDR3 runs to 15 residues. Germline V gene lookup returns CDR1 MRHNA and CDR2 SNTAGT. The J segment lost 5 bases and the V segment lost 2 bases, leaving 4 bases of the junction unmatched. The DNA for the CDR3 is TGTGCCAGCAGTGACGGGACAGGGGGTTTGACTGAAGCTTTCTTT. This sequence encodes CASSDGTGGLTEAFF.

The chain uses TRBV7-2 and TRBJ2-1; D is undetermined. V was trimmed by 3 bases and J by 0 bases, leaving 12 bases between them. The CDR3 length is 16 residues. CDR1 SGHTA and CDR2 FQGNSA come from the germline V gene. CDR3 in amino acids: CASSFSQLSSYNEQFF. In nucleotides, the CDR3 is TGTGCCAGCAGCTTTAGCCAATTGAGCTCCTACAATGAGCAGTTCTTC.

J is TRBJ1-3 and V is TRBV2, with D unresolved. Trimming took 6 bases from V and 1 from J, leaving 13 bases between them. CDR1 and CDR2 from the germline V gene are SNHLY and FYNNEI. CDR3 length: 15 residues. The CDR3 loop is CASRPDGGSGNTIYF. The CDR3 DNA sequence: TGTGCCAGCAGGCCCGACGGAGGATCTGGAAACACCATATATTTT.

The CDR3 is CASRPGQGDLYGYTF. In DNA form, the CDR3 reads TGTGCCAGCAGACCGGGACAGGGGGATCTCTATGGCTACACCTTC. The J gene is TRBJ1-2, the V gene TRBV18; 11 positions match TRBD1. CDR3 length equals 15 residues. In germline, CDR1 is KGHSH, CDR2 LQKENI. V gave up 8 bases and J gave up 4 bases; unmatched junction bases: 9.

The chain joins TRBV28 to TRBJ2-5; TRBD1 agrees at 12 bases. CDR1 is MDHEN and CDR2 is SYDVKM in the germline V gene. V trimming: 5 bases; J trimming: 5 bases; junction bases outside the gene matches: 9. CDR3 size: 16 residues. For the CDR3, the DNA is TGTGCCAGCAGTCGGTCCGGGACAGGGGGCCGGGAGACCCAGTACTTC. This codes for CASSRSGTGGRETQYF.

The table lists this clone with a few counts. The chain is built from TRBV6-2 or TRBV6-3 and TRBJ1-5; TRBD1 matches at 8 bases. V was clipped by 4 bases and J by 0 bases; unmatched bases: 11. CDR3 size: 18 residues. Germline values: CDR1 MNHEY, CDR2 SVGEGT. This CDR3 is CASSFTGGSPYSNQPQHF. The CDR3 DNA follows: TGTGCCAGCAGTTTTACAGGGGGATCCCCATATAGCAATCAGCCCCAGCATTTT.

This rearrangement joins TRBV19 to TRBJ2-1; TRBD2 matches at 10 bases. V trimming: 3 bases; J trimming: 5 bases; junction bases outside the gene matches: 10. The CDR3 is made up of 17 amino acids. The germline V gene encodes CDR1 LNHDA and CDR2 SQIVND (reference sequence). For the CDR3, the DNA is TGTGCCAGTAGTATGATGGGGTGGCTAGCGGGGGACAATGAGCAGTTCTTC. This gives the protein CASSMMGWLAGDNEQFF.